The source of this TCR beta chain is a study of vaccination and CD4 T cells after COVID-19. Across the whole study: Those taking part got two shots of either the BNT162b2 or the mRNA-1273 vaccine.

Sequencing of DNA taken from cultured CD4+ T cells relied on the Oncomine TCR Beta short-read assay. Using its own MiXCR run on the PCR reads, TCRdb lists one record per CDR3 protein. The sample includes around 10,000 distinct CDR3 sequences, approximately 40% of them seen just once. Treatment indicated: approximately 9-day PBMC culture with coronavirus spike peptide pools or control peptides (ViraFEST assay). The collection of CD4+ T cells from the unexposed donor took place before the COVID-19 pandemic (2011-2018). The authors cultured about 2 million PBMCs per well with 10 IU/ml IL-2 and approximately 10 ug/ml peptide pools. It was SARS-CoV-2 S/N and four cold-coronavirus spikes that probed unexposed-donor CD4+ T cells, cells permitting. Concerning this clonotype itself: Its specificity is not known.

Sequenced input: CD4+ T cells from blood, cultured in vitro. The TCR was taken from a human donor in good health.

CDR3 DNA sequence: TGTGCCAGCAGCGAGGACAGCTACAACTATGGCTACACCTTC. Its protein product is CASSEDSYNYGYTF. The rearrangement joins TRBV7-2 to TRBJ1-2; TRBD1 might be the D (6 bases). The V gene lost 5 bases and the J gene lost 2 bases, with 12 bases spanning the gap. There are 14 residues in the CDR3. Germline V gives CDR1 SGHTA, CDR2 FQGNSA.